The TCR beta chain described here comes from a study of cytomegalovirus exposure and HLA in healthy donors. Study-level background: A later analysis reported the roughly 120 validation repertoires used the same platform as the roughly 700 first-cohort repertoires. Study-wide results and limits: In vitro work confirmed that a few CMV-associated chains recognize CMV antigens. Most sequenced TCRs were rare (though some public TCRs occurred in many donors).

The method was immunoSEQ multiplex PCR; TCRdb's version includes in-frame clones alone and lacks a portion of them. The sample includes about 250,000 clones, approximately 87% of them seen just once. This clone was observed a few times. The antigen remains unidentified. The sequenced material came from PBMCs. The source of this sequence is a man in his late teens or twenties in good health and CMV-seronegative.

The CDR3: CASRGIAGYTF. The CDR3 DNA sequence: TGTGCCAGCAGGGGAATAGCGGGCTACACCTTC. This sequence joins TRBV2 and TRBJ1-2; the D is unclear. The V end was cut by 6 bases, the J end by 8 bases, with 10 bases between. Germline CDR1 is SNHLY and CDR2 is FYNNEI. This CDR3 has 11 residues.